Sequencing of this TCR beta chain was carried out in a study of Ad26.COV2.S vaccination and SARS-CoV-2 variants. Trimming removed 3 bases at V and 2 bases at J, with 24 bases between. This CDR3 has 18 residues. CDR1 is SGHRS and CDR2 is YFSETQ in the germline V gene. Some clones are missing from TCRdb's copy, which holds only in-frame ones; the method was immunoSEQ multiplex PCR. The sample lists roughly 300,000 clones; 88% were seen once. Regarding treatment: roughly 20 received Ad26.COV2.S at low or high dose, single or two shots; roughly five received placebo; per-sample allocation not given. It was on day 63 after the first vaccine or placebo injection that samples were taken. The donor was a Boston adult aged 18-55 years.

Sequenced material: peripheral blood, taken in a trial of Ad26.COV2.S vaccine versus placebo. The chain joins TRBV5-1 to TRBJ2-7; D is uncertain. The TCR comes from a person between 18 and 65 years old who received the Ad26.COV2.S COVID-19 vaccine or a placebo. The CDR3 DNA reads as TGCGCCAGCAGCTCGATTGCCTCTTGGCGTGACGTAACCTACGAGCAGTACTTC. This gives the protein CASSSIASWRDVTYEQYF.